A selection of T cell receptor beta chains follows, all from one sample in a study of cytomegalovirus exposure and HLA in healthy donors. This table comes from immunoSEQ multiplex PCR, and its TCRdb copy is limited to in-frame clones, with some not included. The sample has 95,000 to 150,000 clones, 15% seen once. Sequenced: PBMCs. The receptors were sampled from a woman between 18 and 30 years old in good health and CMV-seronegative. CDR3s include the opening cysteine and the closing phenylalanine or tryptophan. Fields, in order: J gene, D gene, clone size, V gene, CDR3 DNA, CDR3 protein. D genes are given only for firm matches. Part of the rows lack a size; the others show once, few, many or a class for expanded clones.

J gene: TRBJ1-1; D gene: .; clone size: few; V gene: TRBV5-4; CDR3 DNA: TGTGCCAGCAGCTTGTCGGTGGGAGGGGGCACTGAAGCTTTCTTT; CDR3 protein: CASSLSVGGGTEAFF
J gene: TRBJ1-2; D gene: TRBD1; clone size: few; V gene: TRBV28; CDR3 DNA: TGTGCCAGCAGTTTAGGACAGGGGCGCTGGTATGGCTACACCTTC; CDR3 protein: CASSLGQGRWYGYTF
J gene: TRBJ2-2; D gene: .; clone size: few; V gene: TRBV5-4; CDR3 DNA: TGTGCCAGCAGCCCAAACAGGGTTGAAACCGGGGAGCTGTTTTTT; CDR3 protein: CASSPNRVETGELFF
J gene: TRBJ2-3; D gene: TRBD2; clone size: few; V gene: TRBV7-9; CDR3 DNA: TGTGCCAGCAGCGGTTTCCGGGAGGGCCCAAATACGCAGTATTTT; CDR3 protein: CASSGFREGPNTQYF
J gene: TRBJ1-6; D gene: .; clone size: few; V gene: TRBV5-1; CDR3 DNA: TGCGCCAGCAGCTTGGATGGCCAGGGTAATTCACCCCTCCACTTT; CDR3 protein: CASSLDGQGNSPLHF
J gene: TRBJ2-7; D gene: TRBD1; clone size: few; V gene: TRBV28; CDR3 DNA: TGTGCCAGCAGTTTTAAGGACAGGGTGGCCTACGAGCAGTACTTC; CDR3 protein: CASSFKDRVAYEQYF
J gene: TRBJ2-3; D gene: TRBD1; clone size: few; V gene: TRBV6-1; CDR3 DNA: TGTGCCAGCAGTGAAGGACAGGGGGCCCCAGATACGCAGTATTTT; CDR3 protein: CASSEGQGAPDTQYF
J gene: TRBJ1-2; D gene: .; clone size: few; V gene: TRBV5-4; CDR3 DNA: TGTGCCAGCAGCTCCACAGACTATGGCTACACCTTC; CDR3 protein: CASSSTDYGYTF
J gene: TRBJ2-1; D gene: .; clone size: few; V gene: TRBV28; CDR3 DNA: TGTGCCAGCAGTTTATCGGGGGACAATGAGCAGTTCTTC; CDR3 protein: CASSLSGDNEQFF
J gene: TRBJ2-5; D gene: TRBD1; clone size: few; V gene: TRBV9; CDR3 DNA: TGTGCCAGCACCCTGTCACAGGGGGCTGAAGAGACCCAGTACTTC; CDR3 protein: CASTLSQGAEETQYF
J gene: TRBJ1-1; D gene: TRBD1; clone size: few; V gene: TRBV29-1; CDR3 DNA: TGCAGCGTTGAAGATGGACAGGGGACTGAAGCTTTCTTT; CDR3 protein: CSVEDGQGTEAFF
J gene: TRBJ2-3; D gene: TRBD2; clone size: .; V gene: TRBV28; CDR3 DNA: TGTGCCAGCAGTTTATGGGCGGGGGGGAATGGAAATACGCAGTATTTT; CDR3 protein: CASSLWAGGNGNTQYF
J gene: TRBJ2-5; D gene: TRBD2; clone size: few; V gene: TRBV7-9; CDR3 DNA: TGTGCCAGCAGCGCCCTCCGGGGGGGACAAGAGACCCAGTACTTC; CDR3 protein: CASSALRGGQETQYF
J gene: TRBJ2-5; D gene: TRBD1; clone size: .; V gene: TRBV18; CDR3 DNA: TGTGCCAGCTCACCACCGGCAGGGGGAGAGACCCAGTACTTC; CDR3 protein: CASSPPAGGETQYF
J gene: TRBJ1-5; D gene: .; clone size: few; V gene: TRBV5-5; CDR3 DNA: TGTGCCAGCAGCTTGGGTTCGGGGTACAATCAGCCCCAGCATTTT; CDR3 protein: CASSLGSGYNQPQHF
J gene: TRBJ2-7; D gene: .; clone size: .; V gene: TRBV29-1; CDR3 DNA: TGCAGCGTTTATACTACCTTCTACGAGCAGTACTTC; CDR3 protein: CSVYTTFYEQYF
J gene: TRBJ2-1; D gene: .; clone size: .; V gene: TRBV7-3; CDR3 DNA: TGTGCCAGCAGCTTATCTGCGGCCGAAGAGCAGTTCTTC; CDR3 protein: CASSLSAAEEQFF
J gene: TRBJ2-3; D gene: .; clone size: .; V gene: TRBV6-5; CDR3 DNA: TGTGCCAGCAGTTACAATTCCGCAGGGGTAGGAGATACGCAGTATTTT; CDR3 protein: CASSYNSAGVGDTQYF
J gene: TRBJ1-6; D gene: .; clone size: few; V gene: TRBV30; CDR3 DNA: TGTGCCTGGAGCCCTAGGCAGAGCTCCTATAATTCACCCCTCCACTTT; CDR3 protein: CAWSPRQSSYNSPLHF
J gene: TRBJ2-1; D gene: .; clone size: .; V gene: TRBV6-5; CDR3 DNA: TGTGCCAGCAGTTACTCGATAGGGGGTACCTACAATGAGCAGTTCTTC; CDR3 protein: CASSYSIGGTYNEQFF
J gene: TRBJ2-7; D gene: TRBD2; clone size: .; V gene: TRBV29-1; CDR3 DNA: TGCAGCGTTCTGGGACTAGCGGGGGCCTACGAGCAGTACTTC; CDR3 protein: CSVLGLAGAYEQYF
J gene: TRBJ2-1; D gene: TRBD2; clone size: .; V gene: TRBV7-2; CDR3 DNA: TGTGCCAGCAGCGCGACTAGCGGGGGGGCCTATGAGCAGTTCTTC; CDR3 protein: CASSATSGGAYEQFF
J gene: TRBJ2-7; D gene: .; clone size: few; V gene: TRBV28; CDR3 DNA: TGTGCCAGCAGTTTAGGACAGACCTACGAGCAGTACTTC; CDR3 protein: CASSLGQTYEQYF
J gene: TRBJ2-1; D gene: TRBD2; clone size: few; V gene: TRBV28; CDR3 DNA: TGTGCCAGCAGTTCAGTGGCACTAGCGGGTACTCACAATGAGCAGTTCTTC; CDR3 protein: CASSSVALAGTHNEQFF
J gene: TRBJ1-2; D gene: TRBD1; clone size: .; V gene: TRBV29-1; CDR3 DNA: TGCAGCGTGAGAGCCGGGACAGGGGGCTTTTCTAGCGGCTACACCTTC; CDR3 protein: CSVRAGTGGFSSGYTF